This T cell receptor (beta chain) was sequenced for a study of blood T cells in healthy people across ages. Primed by a sample-barcoded 5' primer and a J-beta primer mix, a second PCR proceeded for about 7 to 11 cycles. TCRdb independently ran MiXCR on the 5' RACE reads; one entry per CDR3 protein. The table shows 850,000 to 1,000,000 distinct CDR3 sequences, with 40% to 60% occurring only once. Study-level results: The fall in TCR beta diversity per million T cells was roughly linear with age. The authors considered diversity estimates from one million T cells to be underestimates. No conclusive comparison of naive versus antigen-experienced cells was possible with unsorted PBMCs. Comparison with aged donors showed that long-lived donors had more naive CD4+ cells and higher diversity.

In its sample, this clonotype was seen a few times. The antigen is unknown. Deletions cut 1 base from V and 4 bases from J, with 13 bases between. The CDR3 runs to 14 residues. The V gene's germline CDR1 is SQVTM and CDR2 ANQGSEA. The material sequenced was blood. This chain uses TRBV29-1 with TRBJ1-1; a weak D match, TRBD1 (5 bases). This TCR came from a man aged 25-45 years in good health. CDR3 sequence (DNA): TGCAGCGTTGAAGGAGGGGAGTTGGGCACTGAAGCTTTCTTT. Translated: CSVEGGELGTEAFF.